The clone carrying this T cell receptor beta chain occurred a few times. Its cognate antigen is unknown. Germline assignment: CDR1 DFQATT and CDR2 SNEGSKA (reference sequence). V trimming: 1 base; J trimming: 4 bases; junction bases outside the gene matches: 8. This CDR3 is built from 15 residues. Unique molecular identifiers were incorporated into the prepared TCRbeta library. TCRdb passed the PCR reads through MiXCR, listing each CDR3 protein once. The sample yields about 980,000 distinct CDR3 sequences, roughly 31% seen once. These data come from a study of T-cell reconstitution after alpha-beta-depleted transplantation in children. Study-wide findings and caveats: Several hundred graft clones that had expanded were reportedly the source of alpha-beta T cells about two months after transplant. Some patients showed high day-60 TCRbeta diversity, which derived from surviving recipient T cells and thymic progenitors.

This rearrangement joins TRBV20-1 to TRBJ2-3; 7 bases align to TRBD2. The receptor was derived from a boy under three years old who had a stem cell transplant for SCID, so the T cells may come from the graft donor. This material consisted of PBMCs, mostly from graft donor cells, taken 360 days after TCRalphabeta/CD19-depleted stem cell transplant. Written as DNA, the CDR3 is TGCAGTGCTAGAGGCTTAGGACTAGACCCAGATACGCAGTATTTT. Encoded protein: CSARGLGLDPDTQYF.